What follows are 10 T cell receptor beta chains derived from one specimen sequenced in a study of metastatic and nonmetastatic thyroid tumors. Patients were all untreated before their thyroid surgery. TCRdb reprocessed the PCR reads using MiXCR. The sample has 40,000 or so clones; 25% to 30% are singletons. The sample was blood. The source of these receptors is a female donor with papillary thyroid cancer or a benign thyroid nodule (not recorded which). Some clones in this sample may be carry-over from other donors' samples.

This clone rates as medium-sized. The rearrangement joins TRBV28 to TRBJ2-7; 12 nucleotides agree with TRBD1. This CDR3 spans 19 amino acids. CDR1 and CDR2 (germline): MDHEN, SYDVKM. J lost 3 bases, V lost 6 bases, and 18 bases had no gene match. The CDR3 DNA is TGTGCCAGCAGGTTTTCCACCGGGACAGGGGGCGGAAGGGACTACGAGCAGTACTTC. Protein sequence: CASRFSTGTGGGRDYEQYF.

This sequence joins TRBV28 and TRBJ2-7; D not certain. Germline loops: CDR1 MDHEN, CDR2 SYDVKM. CDR3 size: 17 residues. V lost 5 bases and J lost 2, with 22 bases in between. CDR3 coding DNA: TGTGCCAGCAGTATAACTATGTCTGAAATAAAAACCTACGAGCAGTACTTC. Its translation: CASSITMSEIKTYEQYF.

This clone was counted only a few times. This rearrangement joins TRBV9 to TRBJ2-3, with 9 bases identical to TRBD2. Germline loops: CDR1 SGDLS, CDR2 YYNGEE. The CDR3 extends over 12 amino acids. Losses at the gene ends were 4 bases for V and 10 bases for J; bases not matched to a gene: 4. CDR3 bases: TGTGCCAGCAGCTCAGGACTAGCGTCGCAGTATTTT. Translating gives CASSSGLASQYF.

The V and J genes are TRBV15 and TRBJ1-3; 11 bases align to TRBD1. The trim removed 5 bases at V and 4 bases at J, leaving 7 bases unmatched. In germline, CDR1 is LNHNV, CDR2 YYDKDF (reference sequence). The CDR3 extends over 16 amino acids. The CDR3, as DNA: TGTGCCACCAGCGTGGACAGGGGGCCAGCGGGAAACACCATATATTTT. As protein: CATSVDRGPAGNTIYF.

The chain joins TRBV20-1 to TRBJ1-1; D uncertain. Deletions cut 0 bases from V and 2 bases from J, with 10 bases between. The CDR3 spans 14 residues. Germline V gene data show CDR1 as DFQATT and CDR2 as SNEGSKA (reference sequence). CDR3 sequence (DNA): TGCAGTGCTAGAGATTCCAGGACCAACACTGAAGCTTTCTTT. This gives the protein CSARDSRTNTEAFF.

This clone is medium-sized (0.01 to 0.1%) by share. The chain employs TRBV7-2 and TRBJ2-2, with 8 nucleotides matching TRBD1. V lost 2 bases, J lost 7 bases, and 12 bases stayed unmatched. Looked up from germline, CDR1 is SGHTA and CDR2 is FQGNSA. The CDR3 loop spans 17 amino acids. The CDR3 nucleotides are TGTGCCAGCAGCTTAAGCCTAACGACAGGGGTGGTCGGGGAGCTGTTTTTT. This translates into CASSLSLTTGVVGELFF.

This chain connects TRBV3-1 to TRBJ2-6; no clear D. V was shortened by 1 base and J by 2 bases, with 6 bases between the two germline ends. Germline CDR1 is LGHDT and CDR2 is YNNKEL (reference sequence). The length of the CDR3 is 15 residues. CDR3 in DNA: TGTGCCAGCAGCCAAGGAGATCCTGGGGCCAACGTCCTGACTTTC. Translated, it gives CASSQGDPGANVLTF.

V is TRBV15 and J is TRBJ2-1, with D tentatively TRBD1 or TRBD2 (6 bases each). Germline-derived CDR1 and CDR2 are LNHNV and YYDKDF (reference sequence). Trimming left V 1 base short and J 10 bases short, with 8 bases between. CDR3 length: 12 residues. CDR3 sequence: CATSRGGAEQFF. In DNA, the CDR3 is TGTGCCACCAGCAGAGGGGGGGCAGAGCAGTTCTTC.

The V and J genes are TRBV7-6 and TRBJ2-3, with 7 bases identical to TRBD1. Trimming cost V 6 bases and J 4 bases; bases outside gene matches: 16. The length of the CDR3 is 17 residues. CDR1 is SGHVS, CDR2 FNYEAQ, per germline. The chain's CDR3 is CASSRTSGSGGADTQYF. The CDR3, as DNA: TGTGCCAGCAGTCGAACCTCGGGATCAGGGGGAGCAGATACGCAGTATTTT.

The chain links TRBV5-6 to TRBJ2-4, with D hard to call. Germline V CDR1 and CDR2: SGHDT, YYEEEE. The CDR3 spans 15 residues. V was trimmed by 0 bases and J by 0 bases, leaving 7 bases between them. In DNA, the CDR3 is TGTGCCAGCAGCTTGGCCGTGGGAGCCAAAAACATTCAGTACTTC. This sequence encodes CASSLAVGAKNIQYF.